The clone carrying this TCR beta chain was seen many times. Antigen: not known. This entry comes from a study of early T cells in non-severe SARS-CoV-2 infection. For the study at large: Sequencing input comprised bulk RNA from unsorted whole blood; chain pairing was not available.

The germline CDR1 and CDR2 sequences are MNHEY and SVGAGI. The CDR3 runs 12 residues. V was pared by 6 bases and J by 9 bases, with 12 bases between. As part of library construction, unique molecular identifiers were attached to individual cDNA molecules. TCRdb used MiXCR to reprocess the 5' RACE reads, holding one entry per CDR3 protein. The sample shows about 20,000 distinct CDR3 sequences, roughly 6% of them seen only once. Study outcomes and limitations: Reliance on VDJdb matching favored anti-spike CD8 responses; private and CD4 specificities were missed.

This receptor was obtained from an adult who was a healthcare worker with PCR-confirmed SARS-CoV-2 infection or an uninfected control (not recorded which). The rearrangement links TRBV6-5 to TRBJ2-1; possible D gene TRBD2, 5 bases. Sequenced material: whole blood. In nucleotides, the CDR3 is TGTGCCAGCAGAAACGGGGTTACTGAGCAGTTCTTC. As protein: CASRNGVTEQFF.